Below are 19 T cell receptor beta chains sequenced from a single sample in a study of T cells in Graves' hyperthyroidism and ophthalmopathy. Using RNA transcripts as the source, TCR beta CDR3 regions were amplified. Carried out on the TCR CDR3, a first-round RT-PCR used the HTBI primer set. TCRdb passed the multiplex PCR reads through MiXCR, listing each CDR3 protein once. The sample lists some 350,000 distinct CDR3 sequences, roughly 13% seen once, with approximately 35% in the top ten. The sample taken for sequencing was blood. These receptors all stem from a woman between 35 and 50 years old with Graves' ophthalmopathy.

This clonotype was observed at least ten times. The J gene is TRBJ2-7, the V gene TRBV27; 9 nucleotides line up with TRBD2. The length of the CDR3 is 15 residues. With 8 bases clipped from V and 5 bases from J, the junction kept 13 bases outside the gene matches. Germline CDR1 and CDR2: MNHEY and SMNVEV (reference sequence). This CDR3 is CASHPFVPSGDEQYF. The CDR3 nucleotides read TGTGCCAGCCACCCGTTTGTGCCTAGCGGGGACGAGCAGTACTTC.

This clonotype has just a few counts. This sequence joins TRBV20-1 and TRBJ2-2; D is ambiguous. Trimming cost V 3 bases and J 5 bases, with 7 bases left between them. Germline V lookup: CDR1 DFQATT, CDR2 SNEGSKA (reference sequence). This CDR3 is 12 amino acids long. In nucleotides, the CDR3 is TGCAGTGCTAGGGTCCGAACCGGGGAGCTGTTTTTT. Residues: CSARVRTGELFF.

This clonotype was seen only once. This sequence joins TRBV4-1 and TRBJ2-5; the match to TRBD2 covers 7 bases. Trimming cost V 3 bases and J 2 bases; bases outside gene matches: 6. Germline V gene sequence: CDR1 MGHRA, CDR2 YSYEKL. The CDR3 runs to 15 residues. The CDR3 DNA sequence: TGCGCCAGCAGCCATCTTTCGGGGGGTCAAGAGACCCAGTACTTC. This translates into CASSHLSGGQETQYF.

There are many counts of this clonotype. The chain has TRBV2 and TRBJ2-7; D uncertain. Trimming left V 4 bases short and J 5 bases short, with 6 bases between. The CDR3 is 11 amino acids. Germline CDR1 SNHLY, CDR2 FYNNEI. This chain's CDR3 is CASSGFNEQYF. CDR3 nucleotides: TGTGCCAGCAGTGGGTTCAACGAGCAGTACTTC. The whole variable domain, filled in from reference TRBV2 and TRBJ2-7, reads EPEVTQTPSHQVTQMGQEVILRCVPISNHLYFYWYRQILGQKVEFLVSFYNNEISEKSEIFDDQFSVERPDGSNFTLKIRSTKLEDSAMYFCASSGFNEQYFGPGTRLTVT.

This clonotype was counted at least ten times. The chain recombines TRBV5-1 with TRBJ1-2; tentatively, D is TRBD1 (5 bases). The CDR3 sequence is 14 residues long. CDR1 and CDR2 from the germline V gene are SGHRS and YFSETQ. V was shortened by 0 bases and J by 2 bases, with 8 bases between the two germline ends. The CDR3 coding sequence is TGCGCCAGCAGCTTGGGACAGCCAAACTATGGCTACACCTTC. It translates to CASSLGQPNYGYTF.

This clonotype appeared many times. The genes are TRBV29-1 and TRBJ2-1; D gene ambiguous. Trimming removed 3 bases at V and 6 bases at J, with 6 bases between. The CDR3 is 11 amino acids. In germline, CDR1 is SQVTM, CDR2 ANQGSEA. The CDR3 sequence is CSVDQSNEQFF. The CDR3 DNA reads TGCAGCGTTGACCAGTCCAATGAGCAGTTCTTC.

This clonotype has a handful of counts. The rearrangement uses TRBV7-9 and TRBJ2-7; 7 bases line up with TRBD1. Germline V gene data show CDR1 as SEHNR and CDR2 as FQNEAQ (reference sequence). The CDR3 has 15 amino acids. After removal of 4 bases from V and 0 bases from J, the junction contained 6 bases not matched to a gene. CDR3 region: CASSSTRGTSYEQYF. The CDR3 region has the DNA TGTGCCAGCAGCTCGACCAGGGGGACCTCCTACGAGCAGTACTTC.

This clonotype appeared a few times. V and J are TRBV24-1 and TRBJ1-5; D possibly corresponds to TRBD1 (5 bases). V was trimmed by 4 bases and J by 4 bases, leaving 10 bases between them. Germline values: CDR1 KGHDR, CDR2 SFDVKD. The CDR3 has 14 amino acids. In DNA, the CDR3 is TGTGCCACCAGTGACGGGACGGCGAATCAGCCCCAGCATTTT. This sequence encodes CATSDGTANQPQHF.

This clonotype was recorded many times. V and J are TRBV24-1 and TRBJ1-2; TRBD1 matches 11 bases. V lost 11 bases, J lost 6 bases, and 16 bases stayed unmatched. Germline V gene sequence: CDR1 KGHDR, CDR2 SFDVKD. The CDR3 runs to 16 residues. The chain's CDR3 is CAITERRGQGADGYTF. CDR3 DNA sequence: TGTGCCATCACCGAGCGTAGAGGACAGGGGGCGGATGGCTACACCTTC.

The sample holds many counts of this clonotype. The chain recombines TRBV12-3 or TRBV12-4 with TRBJ2-1, with 11 nucleotides matching TRBD1. This CDR3 comprises 15 residues. V gave up 7 bases and J gave up 7 bases; unmatched junction bases: 9. The CDR3 sequence is CASKLDRGRLNEQFF. The CDR3 bases are TGTGCCAGCAAACTGGACAGGGGGCGTCTGAATGAGCAGTTCTTC.

This clonotype has only a few counts. The genes are TRBV5-4 and TRBJ1-6; weak D call: TRBD1 (5 bases). V lost 5 bases and J 3 bases, leaving 9 bases between the germline ends. Germline V lookup: CDR1 SGHNT, CDR2 YYREEE (reference sequence). The CDR3 consists of 14 residues. CDR3 amino acids: CASRQDNYNSPLHF. In DNA form, the CDR3 reads TGTGCCAGCAGACAGGACAACTATAATTCACCCCTCCACTTT.

This clonotype was observed a few times. The chain has TRBV19 and TRBJ1-1; D is uncertain. The CDR3 extends over 14 amino acids. Trimming cost V 4 bases and J 3 bases, with 12 bases left between them. Germline assignment: CDR1 LNHDA and CDR2 SQIVND (reference sequence). CDR3 region: CASSKMAEYTEAFF. The DNA of the CDR3 is TGTGCCAGTAGTAAAATGGCAGAATACACTGAAGCTTTCTTT. Together with reference TRBV19 and TRBJ1-1, the CDR3 gives the full variable domain: DGGITQSPKYLFRKEGQNVTLSCEQNLNHDAMYWYRQDPGQGLRLIYYSQIVNDFQKGDIAEGYSVSREKKESFPLTVTSAQKNPTAFYLCASSKMAEYTEAFFGQGTRLTVV.

This clonotype was detected many times. J is TRBJ1-1 and V is TRBV6-1; TRBD1 agrees at 7 bases. Germline values: CDR1 MNHNS, CDR2 SASEGT. V lost 4 bases, J lost 4 bases, and 6 bases stayed unmatched. The CDR3 contains 14 residues. The CDR3 coding sequence is TGTGCCAGCAGTGTATGGGACAGTTCCACTGAAGCTTTCTTT. Translation gives CASSVWDSSTEAFF.

This clonotype has only a few counts. This chain links TRBV5-1 with TRBJ1-2; weak D call: TRBD1 (5 bases). The CDR3 loop spans 14 amino acids. Trimming removed 4 bases from V and 2 bases from J, with 12 bases in between. Germline V gene lookup returns CDR1 SGHRS and CDR2 YFSETQ. CDR3 DNA sequence: TGCGCCAGCAGCCCGACAGAGATAAACTATGGCTACACCTTC. Protein product: CASSPTEINYGYTF.

The chain carries TRBV30 and TRBJ1-2; D might be TRBD1 (5 bases). Trimming stripped 1 base from V and 8 bases from J, with 11 bases between. The CDR3 has 12 amino acids. Germline lookup yields CDR1 GTSNPN and CDR2 SVGIG (reference sequence). DNA for the CDR3: TGTGCCTGGAGTGCCGGGACCGGCGGCTACACCTTC. Protein sequence: CAWSAGTGGYTF. Using reference TRBV30 and TRBJ1-2 for the parts outside the CDR3, the full variable domain is SQTIHQWPATLVQPVGSPLSLECTVEGTSNPNLYWYRQAAGRGLQLLFYSVGIGQISSEVPQNLSASRPQDRQFILSSKKLLLSDSGFYLCAWSAGTGGYTFGSGTRLTVV.

A remark on this clonotype: A much more abundant neighbour one base away suggests this may be a read error. The chain links TRBV7-8 to TRBJ2-7; D is unclear. The CDR3 consists of 12 residues. CDR1 SGHVS and CDR2 FQNEAQ come from the germline V gene. The germline V and J ends were trimmed by 8 bases and 7 bases, with 15 bases remaining between them. CDR3 sequence (DNA): TGTGCCAGCGGGTCTAAGGGAATAGAGCAGTACTTC. Translating it yields CASGSKGIEQYF. Using reference TRBV7-8 and TRBJ2-7 for the parts outside the CDR3, the full variable domain is GAGVSQSPRYKVAKRGQDVALRCDPISGHVSLFWYQQALGQGPEFLTYFQNEAQLDKSGLPSDRFFAERPEGSVSTLKIQRTQQEDSAVYLCASGSKGIEQYFGPGTRLTVT.

Only a few counts were recorded for this clonotype. CDR3 sequence (DNA): TGCAGTGCTAGAGTAGCGGGGGCCTCCTACGAGCAGTACTTC. Protein product: CSARVAGASYEQYF. This chain connects TRBV20-1 to TRBJ2-7, with 9 bases aligning to TRBD2. CDR1 is DFQATT, CDR2 SNEGSKA, per germline (reference sequence). The CDR3 runs 14 residues. V shed 1 base and J 0 bases; nucleotides not matched to a gene: 1.

The chain recombines TRBV9 with TRBJ2-5; D unresolved. The germline V and J ends were trimmed by 1 base and 4 bases, with 14 bases remaining between them. This CDR3 region has 15 residues. Germline CDR1 is SGDLS and CDR2 is YYNGEE. CDR3 bases: TGTGCCAGCAGCGTATCCCTCGCGGAAGTAGAGACCCAGTACTTC. Protein sequence: CASSVSLAEVETQYF.

This clonotype occurred many times. The chain is built from TRBV12-3 or TRBV12-4 and TRBJ2-1, with no clear D. CDR3 length: 12 residues. The V end lost 5 bases, the J end lost 12 bases, and 14 bases lay between the germline ends. This CDR3 reads CASSPPTLGQFF. The CDR3, as DNA: TGTGCCAGCAGTCCCCCAACCTTAGGGCAGTTCTTC.